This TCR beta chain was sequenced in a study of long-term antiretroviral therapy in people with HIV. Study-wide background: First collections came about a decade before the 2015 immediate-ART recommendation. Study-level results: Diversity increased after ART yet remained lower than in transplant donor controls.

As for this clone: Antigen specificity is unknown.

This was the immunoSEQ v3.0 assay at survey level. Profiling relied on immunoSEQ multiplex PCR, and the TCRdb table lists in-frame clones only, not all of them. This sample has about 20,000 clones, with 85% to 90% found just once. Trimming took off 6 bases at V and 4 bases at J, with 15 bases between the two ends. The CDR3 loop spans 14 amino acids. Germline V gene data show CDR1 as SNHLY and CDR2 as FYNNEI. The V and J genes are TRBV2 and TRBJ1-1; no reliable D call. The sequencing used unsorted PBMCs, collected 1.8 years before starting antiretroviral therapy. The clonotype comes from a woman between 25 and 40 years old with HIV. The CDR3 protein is CASSLAGGITEAFF. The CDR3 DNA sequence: TGTGCCAGCAGCCTCGCGGGAGGAATCACTGAAGCTTTCTTT.